This is a list of T cell receptor beta chains from one sample in a study of neurological immune-mediated disorders. Each CDR3 protein is one row after TCRdb ran MiXCR on the 5' RACE reads. The sample lists approximately 53,000 distinct CDR3 sequences; about 9.1% were seen once. The source material was PBMCs. These receptors all stem from a woman between 40 and 50 years old in good health. The CDR3 runs from the conserved cysteine through the conserved F or W. D genes are given only for firm matches. The size of a clone is reported for some rows only, either as once, few or many, or as a class for expanded clones.

v_call: TRBV6-2/TRBV6-3
cdr3_length: 15
clone_size: .
j_call: TRBJ1-5
d_call: TRBD1
cdr3_aa: CASKWTGTADQPQHF
cdr3_nt: TGTGCCAGCAAATGGACCGGGACAGCCGATCAGCCCCAGCATTTT

v_call: TRBV7-2
cdr3_length: 16
clone_size: many
j_call: TRBJ2-2
d_call: .
cdr3_aa: CASSLRALSNTGELFF
cdr3_nt: TGTGCCAGCAGCTTAAGGGCCTTGTCGAACACCGGGGAGCTGTTTTTT

v_call: TRBV27
cdr3_length: 14
clone_size: few
j_call: TRBJ2-1
d_call: .
cdr3_aa: CASSLQGPTNEQFF
cdr3_nt: TGTGCCAGCAGTTTACAGGGCCCGACCAATGAGCAGTTCTTC

v_call: TRBV9
cdr3_length: 16
clone_size: many
j_call: TRBJ1-4
d_call: .
cdr3_aa: CASSVSGTVYNEKLFF
cdr3_nt: TGTGCCAGCAGCGTAAGCGGAACCGTTTATAATGAAAAACTGTTTTTT

v_call: TRBV5-6
cdr3_length: 13
clone_size: many
j_call: TRBJ1-1
d_call: .
cdr3_aa: CASSLDRVTEAFF
cdr3_nt: TGTGCCAGCAGCTTGGACAGGGTGACTGAAGCTTTCTTT

v_call: TRBV6-2/TRBV6-3
cdr3_length: 14
clone_size: many
j_call: TRBJ2-2
d_call: TRBD2
cdr3_aa: CASNQLAVTGELFF
cdr3_nt: TGTGCCAGCAATCAACTAGCGGTGACCGGGGAGCTGTTTTTT

v_call: TRBV20-1
cdr3_length: 16
clone_size: many
j_call: TRBJ2-1
d_call: TRBD2
cdr3_aa: CSAAPRGSGRAYEQFF
cdr3_nt: TGCAGTGCTGCCCCGAGGGGGAGCGGGAGGGCCTATGAGCAGTTCTTC

v_call: TRBV25-1
cdr3_length: 13
clone_size: .
j_call: TRBJ1-1
d_call: TRBD1
cdr3_aa: CASTTGGGTEAFF
cdr3_nt: TGTGCCAGCACGACAGGGGGGGGCACTGAAGCTTTCTTT

v_call: TRBV6-5
cdr3_length: 15
clone_size: many
j_call: TRBJ1-1
d_call: TRBD1
cdr3_aa: CASSLKTGKGSEAFF
cdr3_nt: TGTGCCAGCAGTCTAAAGACAGGGAAAGGCAGTGAAGCTTTCTTT

v_call: TRBV29-1
cdr3_length: 13
clone_size: .
j_call: TRBJ2-7
d_call: TRBD1
cdr3_aa: CSVEEDRGGEQYF
cdr3_nt: TGCAGCGTTGAAGAGGACAGGGGAGGCGAGCAGTACTTC

v_call: TRBV3-1
cdr3_length: 15
clone_size: many
j_call: TRBJ1-1
d_call: .
cdr3_aa: CASSQAEGLNTEAFF
cdr3_nt: TGTGCCAGCAGCCAAGCGGAGGGATTGAACACTGAAGCTTTCTTT

v_call: TRBV6-2/TRBV6-3
cdr3_length: 14
clone_size: many
j_call: TRBJ2-7
d_call: .
cdr3_aa: CASSYWPVNYEQYF
cdr3_nt: TGTGCCAGCAGTTACTGGCCAGTAAACTACGAGCAGTACTTC

v_call: TRBV6-2/TRBV6-3
cdr3_length: 14
clone_size: many
j_call: TRBJ1-5
d_call: .
cdr3_aa: CASSHVDSNQPQHF
cdr3_nt: TGTGCCAGCAGTCACGTTGATAGCAATCAGCCCCAGCATTTT

v_call: TRBV15
cdr3_length: 16
clone_size: many
j_call: TRBJ1-2
d_call: TRBD1
cdr3_aa: CATSRDPRGHGYGYTF
cdr3_nt: TGTGCCACCAGCAGAGATCCCAGGGGGCACGGCTATGGCTACACCTTC

v_call: TRBV5-1
cdr3_length: 13
clone_size: few
j_call: TRBJ2-7
d_call: TRBD1
cdr3_aa: CASNRDRDYEQYF
cdr3_nt: TGCGCCAGCAACCGGGACAGGGATTACGAGCAGTACTTC

v_call: TRBV5-6
cdr3_length: 14
clone_size: many
j_call: TRBJ2-7
d_call: TRBD1
cdr3_aa: CASSPGQGKEEQYF
cdr3_nt: TGTGCCAGCAGTCCGGGACAGGGGAAGGAAGAGCAGTACTTC

v_call: TRBV5-4
cdr3_length: 14
clone_size: many
j_call: TRBJ1-3
d_call: .
cdr3_aa: CATGQQLSGNTIYF
cdr3_nt: TGTGCCACTGGACAGCAACTATCTGGAAACACCATATATTTT

v_call: TRBV24-1
cdr3_length: 12
clone_size: many
j_call: TRBJ2-2
d_call: .
cdr3_aa: CATSKEAGELFF
cdr3_nt: TGTGCCACCAGTAAGGAGGCCGGGGAGCTGTTTTTT

v_call: TRBV5-6
cdr3_length: 12
clone_size: many
j_call: TRBJ1-1
d_call: .
cdr3_aa: CASSLEGTEAFF
cdr3_nt: TGTGCCAGCAGCTTGGAAGGGACTGAAGCTTTCTTT

v_call: TRBV29-1
cdr3_length: 14
clone_size: many
j_call: TRBJ1-2
d_call: .
cdr3_aa: CSVVRERAVGGYTF
cdr3_nt: TGCAGCGTTGTTAGGGAAAGGGCCGTAGGAGGCTACACCTTC

v_call: TRBV12-3/TRBV12-4
cdr3_length: 14
clone_size: few
j_call: TRBJ2-7
d_call: TRBD2
cdr3_aa: CASSDSGGSYEQYF
cdr3_nt: TGTGCCAGCAGTGACAGCGGGGGCAGCTACGAGCAGTACTTC

v_call: TRBV4-2
cdr3_length: 15
clone_size: many
j_call: TRBJ2-7
d_call: TRBD2
cdr3_aa: CASSHYSGRATEQYF
cdr3_nt: TGTGCCAGCAGCCATTATAGCGGGAGGGCCACAGAGCAGTACTTC

v_call: TRBV29-1
cdr3_length: 13
clone_size: many
j_call: TRBJ1-3
d_call: .
cdr3_aa: CSVAGGFGNTIYF
cdr3_nt: TGCAGCGTGGCGGGGGGGTTTGGAAACACCATATATTTT

v_call: TRBV7-3
cdr3_length: 18
clone_size: many
j_call: TRBJ2-6
d_call: TRBD2
cdr3_aa: CASSLNLAGGAGANVLTF
cdr3_nt: TGTGCCAGCAGCCTGAATCTAGCGGGAGGAGCTGGGGCCAACGTCCTGACTTTC

v_call: TRBV7-8
cdr3_length: 14
clone_size: medium-sized
j_call: TRBJ2-7
d_call: TRBD1
cdr3_aa: CASSLTQGAGEQYF
cdr3_nt: TGTGCCAGCAGCTTAACCCAGGGGGCGGGCGAGCAGTACTTC

v_call: TRBV5-1
cdr3_length: 13
clone_size: many
j_call: TRBJ1-2
d_call: TRBD1
cdr3_aa: CASSLGTGHGYTF
cdr3_nt: TGCGCCAGCAGCTTGGGGACAGGGCACGGCTACACCTTC

v_call: TRBV20-1
cdr3_length: 13
clone_size: many
j_call: TRBJ1-6
d_call: .
cdr3_aa: CSVLRSYNSPLHF
cdr3_nt: TGCAGTGTATTAAGATCCTATAATTCACCCCTCCACTTT

v_call: TRBV12-3/TRBV12-4
cdr3_length: 13
clone_size: many
j_call: TRBJ2-2
d_call: .
cdr3_aa: CASSFSDTGELFF
cdr3_nt: TGTGCCAGCAGTTTCTCCGACACCGGGGAGCTGTTTTTT

v_call: TRBV2
cdr3_length: 17
clone_size: many
j_call: TRBJ2-1
d_call: .
cdr3_aa: CASSVWGRDHEHNEQFF
cdr3_nt: TGTGCCAGCAGTGTGTGGGGACGGGACCATGAACACAATGAGCAGTTCTTC

v_call: TRBV12-3/TRBV12-4
cdr3_length: 14
clone_size: many
j_call: TRBJ2-1
d_call: .
cdr3_aa: CASSLAPVGNEQFF
cdr3_nt: TGTGCCAGCAGTTTAGCTCCAGTCGGCAATGAGCAGTTCTTC

v_call: TRBV10-1
cdr3_length: 14
clone_size: many
j_call: TRBJ2-3
d_call: .
cdr3_aa: CASSEGPSTDTQYF
cdr3_nt: TGCGCCAGCAGTGAAGGGCCCAGCACAGATACGCAGTATTTT

v_call: TRBV5-1
cdr3_length: 13
clone_size: many
j_call: TRBJ1-2
d_call: .
cdr3_aa: CASKRLRDYGYTF
cdr3_nt: TGCGCCAGCAAGAGGCTCCGTGACTATGGCTACACCTTC

v_call: TRBV20-1
cdr3_length: 15
clone_size: many
j_call: TRBJ2-6
d_call: .
cdr3_aa: CSAGPAQSGANVLTF
cdr3_nt: TGCAGTGCGGGACCGGCCCAATCCGGGGCCAACGTCCTGACTTTC

v_call: TRBV20-1
cdr3_length: 12
clone_size: many
j_call: TRBJ2-3
d_call: .
cdr3_aa: CSARDQQHTQYF
cdr3_nt: TGCAGTGCTAGAGACCAACAACATACGCAGTATTTT

v_call: TRBV7-2
cdr3_length: 15
clone_size: many
j_call: TRBJ2-7
d_call: .
cdr3_aa: CASSRPGDTSYEQYF
cdr3_nt: TGTGCCAGCAGCCGCCCCGGGGACACCTCCTACGAGCAGTACTTC

v_call: TRBV5-1
cdr3_length: 15
clone_size: many
j_call: TRBJ2-7
d_call: .
cdr3_aa: CASSLGPGVDYEQYF
cdr3_nt: TGCGCCAGCAGCTTGGGTCCGGGGGTAGACTACGAGCAGTACTTC

v_call: TRBV6-5
cdr3_length: 13
clone_size: many
j_call: TRBJ1-1
d_call: .
cdr3_aa: CASSLLGQIEAFF
cdr3_nt: TGTGCCAGCAGTTTACTAGGACAGATTGAAGCTTTCTTT

v_call: TRBV6-2/TRBV6-3
cdr3_length: 13
clone_size: many
j_call: TRBJ2-7
d_call: TRBD1
cdr3_aa: CASRRDRAHEQYF
cdr3_nt: TGTGCCAGCAGAAGGGACAGGGCCCACGAGCAGTACTTC

v_call: TRBV10-3
cdr3_length: 15
clone_size: many
j_call: TRBJ1-5
d_call: TRBD1
cdr3_aa: CAISDTGGGNQPQHF
cdr3_nt: TGTGCCATCAGTGACACAGGGGGCGGCAATCAGCCCCAGCATTTT

v_call: TRBV20-1
cdr3_length: 21
clone_size: many
j_call: TRBJ2-5
d_call: TRBD2
cdr3_aa: CSARDRQNIFLAGSNQETQYF
cdr3_nt: TGCAGTGCTAGAGATCGACAAAATATTTTCCTAGCGGGAAGCAATCAAGAGACCCAGTACTTC

v_call: TRBV10-2
cdr3_length: 11
clone_size: many
j_call: TRBJ1-1
d_call: .
cdr3_aa: CASGTKTEAFF
cdr3_nt: TGCGCCAGCGGGACGAAGACTGAAGCTTTCTTT

v_call: TRBV3-1
cdr3_length: 15
clone_size: many
j_call: TRBJ1-1
d_call: .
cdr3_aa: CASSQDSSGRTEAFF
cdr3_nt: TGTGCCAGCAGCCAAGATTCGAGCGGGCGGACTGAAGCTTTCTTT

v_call: TRBV20-1
cdr3_length: 15
clone_size: many
j_call: TRBJ2-2
d_call: TRBD2
cdr3_aa: CSAPPAGGNTGELFF
cdr3_nt: TGCAGTGCTCCCCCTGCGGGGGGTAACACCGGGGAGCTGTTTTTT

v_call: TRBV3-1
cdr3_length: 13
clone_size: few
j_call: TRBJ2-1
d_call: .
cdr3_aa: CASSLRRVNEQFF
cdr3_nt: TGTGCCAGCAGCCTCCGACGAGTAAATGAGCAGTTCTTC

v_call: TRBV5-1
cdr3_length: 15
clone_size: .
j_call: TRBJ1-5
d_call: .
cdr3_aa: CASSPEGRNNQPQHF
cdr3_nt: TGCGCCAGCAGCCCCGAAGGACGGAACAATCAGCCCCAGCATTTT

v_call: TRBV14
cdr3_length: 15
clone_size: many
j_call: TRBJ2-2
d_call: .
cdr3_aa: CASSQLWMTPGELFF
cdr3_nt: TGTGCCAGCAGCCAGCTCTGGATGACGCCCGGGGAGCTGTTTTTT

v_call: TRBV27
cdr3_length: 19
clone_size: .
j_call: TRBJ1-1
d_call: .
cdr3_aa: CASSTIGGIRRVGNTEAFF
cdr3_nt: TGTGCCAGCAGCACTATAGGTGGCATAAGACGAGTGGGGAACACTGAAGCTTTCTTT

v_call: TRBV15
cdr3_length: 15
clone_size: many
j_call: TRBJ1-2
d_call: TRBD1
cdr3_aa: CATSRDKRTGYGYTF
cdr3_nt: TGTGCCACCAGCAGAGATAAGAGGACAGGATATGGCTACACCTTC

v_call: TRBV5-1
cdr3_length: 13
clone_size: once
j_call: TRBJ2-2
d_call: .
cdr3_aa: CASSRGSTGELFF
cdr3_nt: TGCGCCAGCAGCCGGGGAAGTACCGGGGAGCTGTTTTTT

v_call: TRBV5-1
cdr3_length: 14
clone_size: many
j_call: TRBJ2-1
d_call: .
cdr3_aa: CASSSRGVYNEQFF
cdr3_nt: TGCGCCAGCAGCTCGCGAGGGGTTTACAATGAGCAGTTCTTC

v_call: TRBV7-2
cdr3_length: 18
clone_size: many
j_call: TRBJ2-6
d_call: TRBD2
cdr3_aa: CASRVRGGRASGANVLTF
cdr3_nt: TGTGCCAGCCGGGTCAGGGGCGGGAGGGCCTCTGGGGCCAACGTCCTGACTTTC

v_call: TRBV5-1
cdr3_length: 13
clone_size: .
j_call: TRBJ1-1
d_call: .
cdr3_aa: CASSSGLNTEAFF
cdr3_nt: TGCGCCAGCAGCTCGGGACTCAACACTGAAGCTTTCTTT

v_call: TRBV29-1
cdr3_length: 15
clone_size: few
j_call: TRBJ2-7
d_call: TRBD2
cdr3_aa: CSVEDPRERGYEQYF
cdr3_nt: TGCAGCGTTGAAGATCCGCGGGAGCGGGGATACGAGCAGTACTTC

v_call: TRBV7-9
cdr3_length: 14
clone_size: .
j_call: TRBJ1-1
d_call: .
cdr3_aa: CASSLDTARTESSF
cdr3_nt: TGTGCCAGCAGTCTAGACACAGCGAGAACTGAATCTTCCTTT